These 23 T cell receptor beta chains came from one sample sequenced in a study of cytomegalovirus exposure and HLA in healthy donors (dated by TCRdb to the late 2010s). Libraries were made using the immunoSEQ multiplex PCR assay. A mixture of 60 forward primers for TCR Vbeta segments and 13 reverse primers for TCR Jbeta segments was used in the multiplex PCR. TCRdb holds this immuneACCESS table with in-frame rearrangements only. Some clones are missing; in checked studies, unresolved V genes explain under half, and the rest has no known cause. This sample comprises approximately 100,000 clones, around 80% of them detected only once. The top ten hold less than 3% of the sample. The sample consisted of PBMCs. These receptors came from a female donor in good health and CMV-seronegative.

This chain links TRBV2 with TRBJ2-1; 9 nucleotides match TRBD1. V was clipped by 6 bases and J by 2 bases; unmatched bases: 5. The germline V gene encodes CDR1 SNHLY and CDR2 FYNNEI. CDR3 length equals 15 residues. CDR3 protein: CASREDRGTYNEQFF. The CDR3 coding sequence is TGTGCCAGCAGGGAGGACAGGGGCACCTACAATGAGCAGTTCTTC.

This clone was detected only once. This chain links TRBV15 with TRBJ2-7; a weak D match, TRBD2 (6 bases). Germline V gene sequence: CDR1 LNHNV, CDR2 YYDKDF (reference sequence). V was shortened by 5 bases and J by 6 bases, with 17 bases between the two germline ends. The CDR3 runs to 14 residues. The CDR3 is CATSGGDATSEQYF. CDR3 DNA sequence: TGTGCCACCAGCGGCGGGGACGCCACGTCCGAGCAGTACTTC. Full variable domain (remainder filled in from reference TRBV15 and TRBJ2-7): DAMVIQNPRYQVTQFGKPVTLSCSQTLNHNVMYWYQQKSSQAPKLLFHYYDKDFNNEADTPDNFQSRRPNTSFCFLDIRSPGLGDTAMYLCATSGGDATSEQYFGPGTRLTVT.

The genes are TRBV7-6 and TRBJ2-1; perhaps TRBD2 as D (6 bases). Germline V gene data show CDR1 as SGHVS and CDR2 as FNYEAQ. Trimming took off 5 bases at V and 8 bases at J, with 13 bases between the two ends. The CDR3 is 13 amino acids. The CDR3 DNA follows: TGTGCCAGCAGCGGATCGGGGGTTCATGAGCAGTTCTTC. It yields the protein CASSGSGVHEQFF.

Concerning this clone itself: Mismatch with germline at one junction end may stem from a read error. This sequence joins TRBV5-6 and TRBJ2-3, with 10 bases that match TRBD1. The CDR3 is 13 residues long. Looked up from germline, CDR1 is SGHDT and CDR2 is YYEEEE. This CDR3 is CASSPTRRQGAFF. In DNA, the CDR3 is TGTGCCAGCAGCCCAACGCGGAGACAGGGGGCTTTTTTT.

This clone was seen just once. The V and J genes are TRBV6-4 and TRBJ2-7, with TRBD1 matching over 7 bases. V was pared by 2 bases and J by 2 bases, with 6 bases of the junction left unmatched. The CDR3 consists of 15 residues. Germline V gene sequence: CDR1 MRHNA, CDR2 SNTAGT. As DNA, the CDR3 is TGTGCCAGCAGTGACCCCCGGGACAGACCCTACGAGCAGTACTTC. Encoded protein: CASSDPRDRPYEQYF.

This clone showed up just a few times. This chain joins TRBV7-6 and TRBJ2-6, with D possibly TRBD1 on 6 matching bases. V was shortened by 4 bases and J by 1 base, with 20 bases between the two germline ends. CDR1 and CDR2 (germline): SGHVS, FNYEAQ. This CDR3 has 19 residues. As DNA, the CDR3 is TGTGCCAGCAGCTCTACCGGGACACCCCTTCGGTCTGGGGCCAACGTCCTGACTTTC. Translated, it gives CASSSTGTPLRSGANVLTF.

The table lists this clone with a count of one. V is TRBV7-2 and J is TRBJ1-2; 8 nucleotides align to TRBD1. The CDR3 is made up of 13 amino acids. The junction had 1 base not matched to a gene; V was cut back by 3 bases and J by 4 bases. CDR1 is SGHTA and CDR2 is FQGNSA in the germline V gene. The DNA of the CDR3 is TGTGCCAGCAGCTTTACAGGGGGCTATGGCTACACCTTC. It is translated as CASSFTGGYGYTF.

The rearrangement links TRBV19 to TRBJ2-2; TRBD2 aligns across 9 bases. Trimming removed 5 bases from V and 2 bases from J; junction bases left unmatched: 6. Germline V gives CDR1 LNHDA, CDR2 SQIVND (reference sequence). The CDR3 runs to 16 residues. CDR3 nucleotides: TGTGCCAGTAGTCTGATAGCGGGGGTAAACACCGGGGAGCTGTTTTTT. This gives the protein CASSLIAGVNTGELFF. The whole variable domain, remainder taken from reference TRBV19 and TRBJ2-2, is DGGITQSPKYLFRKEGQNVTLSCEQNLNHDAMYWYRQDPGQGLRLIYYSQIVNDFQKGDIAEGYSVSREKKESFPLTVTSAQKNPTAFYLCASSLIAGVNTGELFFGEGSRLTVL.

The rearrangement links TRBV29-1 to TRBJ2-1; no firm D call. Germline assignment: CDR1 SQVTM and CDR2 ANQGSEA. This CDR3 is 13 amino acids long. Trimming stripped 3 bases from V and 8 bases from J, with 14 bases between. This CDR3 reads CSVERRLGDEQFF. The CDR3 DNA follows: TGCAGCGTTGAGAGGCGGTTAGGCGATGAGCAGTTCTTC.

The CDR3 spells CASSLSGGGAYEQYF. In nucleotides, the CDR3 is TGTGCCAGCAGCTTAAGCGGCGGGGGGGCGTACGAGCAGTACTTC. The chain uses TRBV13 and TRBJ2-7; 9 nucleotides agree with TRBD2. The CDR3 length is 15 residues. The germline V gene encodes CDR1 PRHDT and CDR2 FYEKMQ (reference sequence). V shed 2 bases, J shed 4 bases, and the junction held 6 bases outside the gene matches.

J is TRBJ1-6 and V is TRBV6-5; 8 bases match TRBD1. Germline V gene lookup returns CDR1 MNHEY and CDR2 SVGAGI. Unmatched junction bases numbered 6, after V lost 5 bases and J lost 9 bases. The CDR3 loop spans 14 amino acids. The CDR3 DNA is TGTGCCAGCAGTCGCGGACAGGGCGGTTCACCCCTCCACTTT. It codes for CASSRGQGGSPLHF.

The genes are TRBV4-2 and TRBJ1-6; the D gene is possibly TRBD1 (6 bases). Germline CDR1 is LGHNA and CDR2 is YNFKEQ. The CDR3 has 15 amino acids. V lost 4 bases to trimming and J lost 8 bases, with 15 bases between them. The CDR3 region has the DNA TGTGCCAGCAGCCCTACGTCGGGGGGCGATTCACCCCTCCACTTT. It specifies CASSPTSGGDSPLHF.

This clone was observed a handful of times. Within the sample, other DNA sequences also encode this same CDR3. J is TRBJ1-1 and V is TRBV7-2; D is ambiguous. The CDR3 covers 13 residues. In germline, CDR1 is SGHTA, CDR2 FQGNSA. V lost 3 bases to trimming and J lost 3 bases, with 8 bases between them. The CDR3 loop is CASSFSRDTEAFF. The CDR3, as DNA: TGTGCCAGCAGCTTCTCCCGGGACACTGAAGCTTTCTTT.

The chain carries TRBV19 and TRBJ2-4; 7 positions match TRBD2. J lost 4 bases, V lost 5 bases, and 8 bases had no gene match. The CDR3 totals 15 residues. The germline CDR1 and CDR2 sequences are LNHDA and SQIVND (reference sequence). The CDR3 bases are TGTGCCAGTAGTGACCTTTGGGGGGGAAAAAACATTCAGTACTTC. It specifies CASSDLWGGKNIQYF. The complete variable domain, with remaining parts taken from reference TRBV19 and TRBJ2-4, reads DGGITQSPKYLFRKEGQNVTLSCEQNLNHDAMYWYRQDPGQGLRLIYYSQIVNDFQKGDIAEGYSVSREKKESFPLTVTSAQKNPTAFYLCASSDLWGGKNIQYFGAGTRLSVL.

This rearrangement joins TRBV5-8 to TRBJ1-5, with a tentative D call TRBD1 (5 bases). The CDR3 is 14 amino acids. V was clipped by 1 base and J by 7 bases, with 12 bases between them. Germline V gene data show CDR1 as SGHTS and CDR2 as YDEGEE. The CDR3 sequence: CASSLWGRGQPQHF. DNA of the CDR3: TGTGCCAGCAGCTTGTGGGGCAGAGGACAGCCCCAGCATTTT.

The CDR3 bases are TGTGCCAGTAGTATAGCAGCCAGGGTAAGCAATGAGCAGTTCTTC. It is translated as CASSIAARVSNEQFF. The chain employs TRBV19 and TRBJ2-1; tentatively, D is TRBD1 (5 bases). The CDR3 loop spans 15 amino acids. V was shortened by 1 base and J by 6 bases, with 13 bases between the two germline ends. Germline CDR1 is LNHDA and CDR2 is SQIVND (reference sequence). Complete variable domain (other parts from reference TRBV19 and TRBJ2-1): DGGITQSPKYLFRKEGQNVTLSCEQNLNHDAMYWYRQDPGQGLRLIYYSQIVNDFQKGDIAEGYSVSREKKESFPLTVTSAQKNPTAFYLCASSIAARVSNEQFFGPGTRLTVL.

This chain links TRBV25-1 with TRBJ1-4; TRBD1 aligns across 7 bases. The CDR3 runs to 16 residues. The J segment lost 8 bases and the V segment lost 1 base, leaving 10 bases of the junction unmatched. The germline V gene has CDR1 MGHDK and CDR2 SYGVNS. CDR3 coding DNA: TGTGCCAGCAGTGAATCGGGTGGACAGGTCGGGGAAAAACTGTTTTTT. Translated, it gives CASSESGGQVGEKLFF.

This sequence joins TRBV6-5 and TRBJ2-2; 7 nucleotides line up with TRBD2. Germline CDR1 reads MNHEY; CDR2 reads SVGAGI. The CDR3 totals 14 residues. The junction had 5 bases not matched to a gene; V was cut back by 8 bases and J by 2 bases. The CDR3 nucleotides are TGTGCCAGCTGCCGGGGGGTCAACACCGGGGAGCTGTTTTTT. This gives the protein CASCRGVNTGELFF.

This chain joins TRBV29-1 and TRBJ1-2; no reliable D call. CDR3 length equals 11 residues. Trimming pared 2 bases from V and 14 bases from J, leaving 15 bases between. Per germline, CDR1 SQVTM and CDR2 ANQGSEA. DNA of the CDR3: TGCAGCGTTGAATCGCATTCTGAGGTTACCTTC. Encoded protein: CSVESHSEVTF.

Note on this clone: The sample contains more than one DNA sequence encoding this CDR3. The chain is built from TRBV9 and TRBJ2-1; weak D call: TRBD2 (7 bases). The germline gives CDR1 SGDLS, CDR2 YYNGEE. V was shortened by 0 bases and J by 2 bases, with 12 bases between the two germline ends. The CDR3 has 16 residues. The CDR3 nucleotides read TGTGCCAGCAGCGTAGATTCGGGGGGCCCCTACAATGAGCAGTTCTTC. The encoded protein is CASSVDSGGPYNEQFF.

This clone was detected once. V is TRBV5-4 and J is TRBJ1-4; D gene ambiguous. Germline V CDR1 and CDR2: SGHNT, YYREEE (reference sequence). V lost 1 base, J lost 0 bases, and 4 bases lay in between. The CDR3 is made up of 14 amino acids. The CDR3 protein is CASSLSATNEKLFF. CDR3 in DNA: TGTGCCAGCAGCTTGTCCGCAACTAATGAAAAACTGTTTTTT.

J is TRBJ1-3 and V is TRBV5-5; D ambiguous. Germline V CDR1 and CDR2: SGHKS, YYEKEE (reference sequence). The ends were cut back, 0 bases at V and 5 bases at J, with 9 bases in the middle. The CDR3 sequence is 14 residues long. This chain's CDR3 is CASSLDGSRNTIYF. CDR3 DNA sequence: TGTGCCAGCAGCTTGGATGGCAGTAGAAACACCATATATTTT.

This clone appeared a single time. Germline is not matched at one junction end, which may reflect a read error. CDR3 sequence reads: CSSSLVLAWGELGNSPLHF. In DNA form, the CDR3 reads TGTTCCAGCAGCTTAGTATTGGCCTGGGGGGAACTGGGGAATTCACCCCTCCACTTT. V gene TRBV7-9 combines with J gene TRBJ1-6; possibly TRBD1 for D (5 bases). This CDR3 spans 19 amino acids. The V gene's germline CDR1 is SEHNR and CDR2 FQNEAQ (reference sequence).